A selection of T cell receptor beta chains follows, all from one sample in a study of OX40 agonist ivuxolimab in advanced cancers. Measured with immunoSEQ multiplex PCR; TCRdb has only the in-frame clones, and not every one. The sample gives about 120,000 clones, roughly nine tenths of which show up once; 0.5% to 0.7% is in the top ten. Sample: CD4+ or CD8+ T cells sorted from blood, taken in a trial of the OX40 agonist ivuxolimab. These receptors all stem from an adult with an advanced solid tumor such as melanoma, head and neck, liver or kidney cancer. Each CDR3 is given with its conserved first and last residue. The D gene is left open where the match is weak. Expanded clones get a size class; other rows say once, few or many, or leave the size out.

d_call: TRBD1; v_call: TRBV5-1; clone_size: -; j_call: TRBJ2-2; cdr3_nt: TGCGCCAGCAGCTTAGGGACAGGGGACACCGGGGAGCTGTTTTTT; cdr3_aa: CASSLGTGDTGELFF
d_call: -; v_call: TRBV9; clone_size: -; j_call: TRBJ2-7; cdr3_nt: TGTGCCAGCAGCGTAGGGCAGGGGCGATCCTTCTACGAGCAGTACTTC; cdr3_aa: CASSVGQGRSFYEQYF
d_call: TRBD2; v_call: TRBV7-2; clone_size: -; j_call: TRBJ2-7; cdr3_nt: TGTGCCAGCAGCTTAGCGCAAGGACTAGCCGCCTACGAGCAGTACTTC; cdr3_aa: CASSLAQGLAAYEQYF
d_call: -; v_call: TRBV6-1; clone_size: -; j_call: TRBJ1-5; cdr3_nt: TGTGCCAGCAAAACCCGGACGGAGAATCAGCCCCAGCATTTT; cdr3_aa: CASKTRTENQPQHF
d_call: TRBD1; v_call: TRBV6-6; clone_size: -; j_call: TRBJ1-1; cdr3_nt: TGTGCCAGCAGGCAACAGGGGATGGGGGGGACTGAAGCTTTCTTT; cdr3_aa: CASRQQGMGGTEAFF
d_call: TRBD1; v_call: TRBV4-1; clone_size: -; j_call: TRBJ1-5; cdr3_nt: TGCGCCAGCAGCCAAGGGGACAGGGGGCGCTTTGCCCGCAATCAGCCCCAGCATTTT; cdr3_aa: CASSQGDRGRFARNQPQHF
d_call: -; v_call: TRBV6-6; clone_size: -; j_call: TRBJ1-2; cdr3_nt: TGTGCCAGCAGTTACATCGGTAACTATGGCTACACCTTC; cdr3_aa: CASSYIGNYGYTF
d_call: -; v_call: TRBV10-1; clone_size: -; j_call: TRBJ2-7; cdr3_nt: TGCGCCAGCAGGGGTAGGTTTTCTCGCTCCTACGAGCAGTACTTC; cdr3_aa: CASRGRFSRSYEQYF
d_call: -; v_call: TRBV19; clone_size: -; j_call: TRBJ2-7; cdr3_nt: TGTGCCAGTAGTATTCAGGGGTCGGTCGAGCAGTACTTC; cdr3_aa: CASSIQGSVEQYF
d_call: -; v_call: TRBV28; clone_size: -; j_call: TRBJ1-1; cdr3_nt: TGTGCCAGCAGTTTATCGGGGGCGCCCACTGAAGCTTTCTTT; cdr3_aa: CASSLSGAPTEAFF
d_call: TRBD1; v_call: TRBV28; clone_size: -; j_call: TRBJ1-5; cdr3_nt: TGTGCCAGCAGCAGAACAGGGGCCGACAATCAGCCCCAGCATTTT; cdr3_aa: CASSRTGADNQPQHF
d_call: TRBD1; v_call: TRBV5-1; clone_size: -; j_call: TRBJ2-3; cdr3_nt: TGCGCCAGCAGCTCGACAGGGCTCACAGATACGCAGTATTTT; cdr3_aa: CASSSTGLTDTQYF
d_call: -; v_call: TRBV5-1; clone_size: once; j_call: TRBJ1-2; cdr3_nt: TGCGCCAGCAGCTCAGGGAACCCGGGCTATGGCTACACCTTC; cdr3_aa: CASSSGNPGYGYTF
d_call: TRBD2; v_call: TRBV7-2; clone_size: -; j_call: TRBJ2-3; cdr3_nt: TGTGCCAGCAGCTTAGCGCCCCTAGCGGGGGGCACAGATACGCAGTATTTT; cdr3_aa: CASSLAPLAGGTDTQYF
d_call: TRBD1; v_call: TRBV5-1; clone_size: -; j_call: TRBJ2-6; cdr3_nt: TGCGCCAGCTCGAGGATGGCAGGGGGCTCCGGGGCCAACGTCCTGACTTTC; cdr3_aa: CASSRMAGGSGANVLTF
d_call: TRBD2; v_call: TRBV5-1; clone_size: -; j_call: TRBJ2-5; cdr3_nt: TGCGCCAGCAGCACCGGGACTACCCAAGAGACCCAGTACTTC; cdr3_aa: CASSTGTTQETQYF
d_call: -; v_call: TRBV5-1; clone_size: -; j_call: TRBJ2-5; cdr3_nt: TGCGCCAGCTTGCAAGCCAGTGATGAGACCCAGTACTTC; cdr3_aa: CASLQASDETQYF
d_call: -; v_call: TRBV5-4; clone_size: few; j_call: TRBJ1-1; cdr3_nt: TGTGCCAGCAGCAGCCAATCCGCGGCTTCTGAAGCTTTCTTT; cdr3_aa: CASSSQSAASEAFF
d_call: -; v_call: TRBV4-1; clone_size: -; j_call: TRBJ1-5; cdr3_nt: TGCGCCAGCAGCCAAGACTTATCAGGGCGACAACAGCCCCAGCATTTT; cdr3_aa: CASSQDLSGRQQPQHF
d_call: -; v_call: TRBV19; clone_size: -; j_call: TRBJ2-6; cdr3_nt: TGTGCCAGTAGGCTCCTATCTGGGGCCAACGTCCTGACTTTC; cdr3_aa: CASRLLSGANVLTF
d_call: TRBD1; v_call: TRBV7-2; clone_size: -; j_call: TRBJ2-2; cdr3_nt: TGTGCCAGCAGTATAACAGGGGGTATCCCCGGGGAGCTGTTTTTT; cdr3_aa: CASSITGGIPGELFF
d_call: TRBD1; v_call: TRBV7-9; clone_size: -; j_call: TRBJ2-3; cdr3_nt: TGTGCCAGCAGGGGACAGGGAGGGATACGCAGTGCTCTTCAAACGCAGTATTTT; cdr3_aa: CASRGQGGIRSALQTQYF
d_call: TRBD2; v_call: TRBV18; clone_size: -; j_call: TRBJ2-7; cdr3_nt: TGTGCCAGCTCACCACCAGGGCTAGCGGGCTCCTACGAGCAGTACTTC; cdr3_aa: CASSPPGLAGSYEQYF
d_call: -; v_call: TRBV5-1; clone_size: -; j_call: TRBJ1-1; cdr3_nt: TGCGCCAGCAGCTCTACAGGAAGAACTGAAGCTTTCTTT; cdr3_aa: CASSSTGRTEAFF
d_call: -; v_call: TRBV18; clone_size: -; j_call: TRBJ1-4; cdr3_nt: TGTGCCAGCTCACCAACAGGGCCTGGAACTAATGAAAAACTGTTTTTT; cdr3_aa: CASSPTGPGTNEKLFF
d_call: -; v_call: TRBV18; clone_size: once; j_call: TRBJ1-5; cdr3_nt: TGTGCCAGCTCACCTCGCGGTGGGGACGGGGCCCAGCATTTT; cdr3_aa: CASSPRGGDGAQHF
d_call: TRBD1; v_call: TRBV6-1; clone_size: -; j_call: TRBJ1-2; cdr3_nt: TGTGCCAGCAGTCCAAGACAGGGATGGGACTATGGCTACACCTTC; cdr3_aa: CASSPRQGWDYGYTF
d_call: -; v_call: TRBV27; clone_size: -; j_call: TRBJ2-1; cdr3_nt: TGTGCCAGCAGTGCCTACGCCCTGGTTTCGGGGGCGAGGAGTGAGCAGTTCTTC; cdr3_aa: CASSAYALVSGARSEQFF
d_call: TRBD2; v_call: TRBV6-7; clone_size: -; j_call: TRBJ2-5; cdr3_nt: TGTGCCAGCAGACAGACTAGCGGGGGGGCCCGTCGGGAGACCCAGTACTTC; cdr3_aa: CASRQTSGGARRETQYF
d_call: TRBD1; v_call: TRBV5-1; clone_size: -; j_call: TRBJ2-5; cdr3_nt: TGCGCCACCTCACAGGGACAGGGTGGAGAGACCCAGTACTTC; cdr3_aa: CATSQGQGGETQYF
d_call: TRBD1; v_call: TRBV6-1; clone_size: -; j_call: TRBJ1-4; cdr3_nt: TGTGCCAGCAGAGGGACAGGCCGCAATGAAAAACTGTTTTTT; cdr3_aa: CASRGTGRNEKLFF
d_call: -; v_call: TRBV19; clone_size: -; j_call: TRBJ1-1; cdr3_nt: TGTGCCAGTACGGGTCGGAGGGTCATGAACACTGAAGCTTTCTTT; cdr3_aa: CASTGRRVMNTEAFF
d_call: -; v_call: TRBV14; clone_size: -; j_call: TRBJ1-6; cdr3_nt: TGTGCCAGCAGCCAAATTTCGGGAAATTCACCCCTCCACTTT; cdr3_aa: CASSQISGNSPLHF
d_call: -; v_call: TRBV10-3; clone_size: -; j_call: TRBJ2-5; cdr3_nt: TGTGCCACCGTTTCGGGGAGCCAAGAGACCCAGTACTTC; cdr3_aa: CATVSGSQETQYF
d_call: TRBD1; v_call: TRBV7-2; clone_size: -; j_call: TRBJ1-5; cdr3_nt: TGTGCCAGCAGCGGCAGGGGGCGTAATCAGCCCCAGCATTTT; cdr3_aa: CASSGRGRNQPQHF
d_call: TRBD2; v_call: TRBV7-2; clone_size: few; j_call: TRBJ2-3; cdr3_nt: TGTGCCAGCAGCTTAGGACTAGCGGTAAACACAGATACGCAGTATTTT; cdr3_aa: CASSLGLAVNTDTQYF
d_call: TRBD1; v_call: TRBV28; clone_size: -; j_call: TRBJ1-1; cdr3_nt: TGTGCCAGCAGTTTTCCCCGACAGGGCTCGGGGATTATTGAAGCTTTCTTT; cdr3_aa: CASSFPRQGSGIIEAFF
d_call: -; v_call: TRBV6-1; clone_size: -; j_call: TRBJ2-7; cdr3_nt: TGTGCCAGCAGTGAGGGACGGTCACCCACCTACGAGCAGTACTTC; cdr3_aa: CASSEGRSPTYEQYF
d_call: -; v_call: TRBV30; clone_size: once; j_call: TRBJ1-5; cdr3_nt: TGTGCCTGGGGTGGGGGGGGCCGACAGCCCCAGCATTTT; cdr3_aa: CAWGGGGRQPQHF
d_call: -; v_call: TRBV5-1; clone_size: -; j_call: TRBJ2-2; cdr3_nt: TGCGCCAGCAGCTTGGGAGGCTCCAACACCGGGGAGCTGTTTTTT; cdr3_aa: CASSLGGSNTGELFF
d_call: -; v_call: TRBV6-1; clone_size: -; j_call: TRBJ1-1; cdr3_nt: TGTGCCAGCATTCCCTCGGAGAGGCTGAACACTGAAGCTTTCTTT; cdr3_aa: CASIPSERLNTEAFF
d_call: -; v_call: TRBV7-2; clone_size: -; j_call: TRBJ2-1; cdr3_nt: TGTGCCAGCAGCTTAGCAGCGCCCAATGAGCAGTTCTTC; cdr3_aa: CASSLAAPNEQFF
d_call: -; v_call: TRBV19; clone_size: -; j_call: TRBJ2-6; cdr3_nt: TGTGCCAGTAATTTCGGCAGGGCTTCTGGGGCCAACGTCCTGACTTTC; cdr3_aa: CASNFGRASGANVLTF
d_call: TRBD1; v_call: TRBV6-5; clone_size: -; j_call: TRBJ2-1; cdr3_nt: TGTGCCAGCAAGGGACAGGGGGCTAGAGGTGAGCAGTTCTTC; cdr3_aa: CASKGQGARGEQFF
d_call: -; v_call: TRBV5-6; clone_size: -; j_call: TRBJ1-3; cdr3_nt: TGTGCCAGCAGCTTCCGGGCCGCAGGAAACACCATATATTTT; cdr3_aa: CASSFRAAGNTIYF
d_call: -; v_call: TRBV29-1; clone_size: -; j_call: TRBJ2-6; cdr3_nt: TGCAGCGTTGAGCGCTCTGGGGCCAACGTCCTGACTTTC; cdr3_aa: CSVERSGANVLTF
d_call: TRBD2; v_call: TRBV27; clone_size: once; j_call: TRBJ2-1; cdr3_nt: TGTGCCAGCAGTTTCGACTTCCTAGCGGGGGGTCTAAATGAGCAGTTCTTC; cdr3_aa: CASSFDFLAGGLNEQFF
d_call: -; v_call: TRBV10-3; clone_size: -; j_call: TRBJ2-2; cdr3_nt: TGTGCCATCAAACGGACGGACACCGGGGAGCTGTTTTTT; cdr3_aa: CAIKRTDTGELFF
d_call: -; v_call: TRBV6-1; clone_size: -; j_call: TRBJ1-2; cdr3_nt: TGTGCCAGCAGTGAATACGGGGGGGGCTACACCTTC; cdr3_aa: CASSEYGGGYTF
d_call: -; v_call: TRBV7-2; clone_size: -; j_call: TRBJ1-4; cdr3_nt: TGTGCCAGCAGCTCAGGACAGAGGGAGAAACTGTTTTTT; cdr3_aa: CASSSGQREKLFF
d_call: -; v_call: TRBV10-3; clone_size: -; j_call: TRBJ1-6; cdr3_nt: TGTGCCATCAGTGAAGTGGAAATATCACCCCTCCACTTT; cdr3_aa: CAISEVEISPLHF
d_call: -; v_call: TRBV7-3; clone_size: -; j_call: TRBJ2-3; cdr3_nt: TGTGCCAGCGGGGCGGGGAGCACAGATACGCAGTATTTT; cdr3_aa: CASGAGSTDTQYF
d_call: TRBD2; v_call: TRBV28; clone_size: -; j_call: TRBJ2-1; cdr3_nt: TGTGCCAGCAGTTCCCGACCCGGGACTAGCGGGCACTCCTACAATGAGCAGTTCTTC; cdr3_aa: CASSSRPGTSGHSYNEQFF
d_call: -; v_call: TRBV11-2; clone_size: -; j_call: TRBJ2-2; cdr3_nt: TGTGCCAGCAGCTTAAGCGGCTACACCGGGGAGCTGTTTTTT; cdr3_aa: CASSLSGYTGELFF
d_call: TRBD2; v_call: TRBV6-5; clone_size: -; j_call: TRBJ2-3; cdr3_nt: TGTGCCAGCAGACTGAGGGGAGGGACAGATACGCAGTATTTT; cdr3_aa: CASRLRGGTDTQYF
d_call: -; v_call: TRBV28; clone_size: -; j_call: TRBJ1-1; cdr3_nt: TGTGCCAGCAGTTTAGGAGGAGCCGAAAACACTGAAGCTTTCTTT; cdr3_aa: CASSLGGAENTEAFF
d_call: -; v_call: TRBV28; clone_size: -; j_call: TRBJ2-7; cdr3_nt: TGTGCCAGCAGCTTACAGGGCCCGTCCTACGAGCAGTACTTC; cdr3_aa: CASSLQGPSYEQYF
d_call: TRBD2; v_call: TRBV4-3; clone_size: -; j_call: TRBJ2-1; cdr3_nt: TGCGCCAGCAGCCAAGAGGCGGGGGGGCCCGGATACAATGAGCAGTTCTTC; cdr3_aa: CASSQEAGGPGYNEQFF